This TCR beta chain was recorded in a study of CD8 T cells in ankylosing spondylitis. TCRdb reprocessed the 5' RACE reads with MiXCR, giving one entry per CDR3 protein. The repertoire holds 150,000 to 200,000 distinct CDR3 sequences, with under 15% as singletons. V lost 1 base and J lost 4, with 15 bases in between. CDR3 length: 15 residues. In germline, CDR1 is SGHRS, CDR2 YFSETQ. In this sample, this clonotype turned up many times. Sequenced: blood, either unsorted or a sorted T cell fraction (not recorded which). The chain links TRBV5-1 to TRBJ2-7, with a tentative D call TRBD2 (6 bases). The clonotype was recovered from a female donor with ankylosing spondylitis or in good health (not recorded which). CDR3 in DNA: TGCGCCAGCAGCTTGCTAGCGCTGCATACTTACGAGCAGTACTTC. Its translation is CASSLLALHTYEQYF.